This T cell receptor beta chain was identified in a study of OX40 agonist ivuxolimab in advanced cancers. Turning to the study itself: Every patient in dose escalation had hepatocellular carcinoma, melanoma, renal cell or head and neck cancer. Study-level points and caveats: Still undetermined is the antigen specificity of the expanded peripheral T cells. Expanded clones belonging to CD8+ T cells outnumbered, on average, those of CD4+.

Profiled with immunoSEQ multiplex PCR; TCRdb holds only in-frame clones, not every one. The table lists around 60,000 clones, around 90% of them singletons. Autoimmune disease history or systemic immunosuppression led to patients being barred. With regard to this clone: Its antigen is undetermined.

The CDR3 loop spans 16 amino acids. From germline, CDR1 is SEHNR and CDR2 FQNEAQ (reference sequence). V was shortened by 9 bases and J by 3 bases, with 20 bases between the two germline ends. The source of this sequence is an adult with an advanced solid tumor such as melanoma, head and neck, liver or kidney cancer. The sequenced sample was CD4+ or CD8+ T cells sorted from blood, obtained in a trial of the OX40 agonist ivuxolimab. V gene TRBV7-9 combines with J gene TRBJ1-4; tentative D call: TRBD1 (6 bases). Written as DNA, the CDR3 is TGTGCCAGTAACCCCGGGACACCAGGATCTAATGAAAAACTGTTTTTT. It translates to CASNPGTPGSNEKLFF.